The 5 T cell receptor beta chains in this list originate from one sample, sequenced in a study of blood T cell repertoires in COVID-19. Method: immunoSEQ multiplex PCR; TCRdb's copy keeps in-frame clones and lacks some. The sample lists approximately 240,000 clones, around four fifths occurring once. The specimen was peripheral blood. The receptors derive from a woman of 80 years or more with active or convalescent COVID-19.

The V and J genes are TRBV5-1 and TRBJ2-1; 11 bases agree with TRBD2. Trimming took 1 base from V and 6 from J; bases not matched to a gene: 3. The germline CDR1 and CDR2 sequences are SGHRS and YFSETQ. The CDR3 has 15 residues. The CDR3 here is CASSLYLAGGNEQFF. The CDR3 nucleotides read TGCGCCAGCAGCTTGTACCTAGCGGGAGGCAATGAGCAGTTCTTC.

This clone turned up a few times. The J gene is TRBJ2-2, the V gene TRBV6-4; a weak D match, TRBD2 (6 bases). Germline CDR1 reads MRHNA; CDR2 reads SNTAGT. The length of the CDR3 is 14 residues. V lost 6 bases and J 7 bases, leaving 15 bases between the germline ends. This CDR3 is CASSPSLGGGELFF. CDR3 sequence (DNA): TGTGCCAGCAGCCCATCATTGGGAGGCGGGGAGCTGTTTTTT.

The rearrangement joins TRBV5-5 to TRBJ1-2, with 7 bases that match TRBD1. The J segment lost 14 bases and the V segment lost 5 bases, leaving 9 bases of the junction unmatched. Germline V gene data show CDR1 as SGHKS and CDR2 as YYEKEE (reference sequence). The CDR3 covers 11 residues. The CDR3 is CASRLTGKVTF. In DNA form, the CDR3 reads TGTGCCAGCAGATTGACAGGGAAGGTAACCTTC.

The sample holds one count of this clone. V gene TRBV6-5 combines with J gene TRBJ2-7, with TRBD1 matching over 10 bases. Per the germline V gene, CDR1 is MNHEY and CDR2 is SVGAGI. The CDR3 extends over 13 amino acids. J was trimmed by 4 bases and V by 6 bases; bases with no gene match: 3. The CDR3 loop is CASRGQGVYEQYF. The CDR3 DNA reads TGTGCCAGCAGAGGACAGGGGGTTTACGAGCAGTACTTC.

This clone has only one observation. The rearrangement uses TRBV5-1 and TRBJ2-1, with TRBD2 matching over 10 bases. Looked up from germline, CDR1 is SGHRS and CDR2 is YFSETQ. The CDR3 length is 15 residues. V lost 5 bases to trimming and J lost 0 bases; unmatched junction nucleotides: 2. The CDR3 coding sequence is TGCGCCAGCAGACGGACTAGCGGCTCCTACAATGAGCAGTTCTTC. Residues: CASRRTSGSYNEQFF. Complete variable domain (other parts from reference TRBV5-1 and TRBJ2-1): KAGVTQTPRYLIKTRGQQVTLSCSPISGHRSVSWYQQTPGQGLQFLFEYFSETQRNKGNFPGRFSGRQFSNSRSEMNVSTLELGDSALYLCASRRTSGSYNEQFFGPGTRLTVL.